Sequencing of this T cell receptor (beta chain) was carried out in a study of T cells after yellow fever vaccination. CDR1 and CDR2 from the germline V gene are KGHSH and LQKENI. CDR3 length: 15 residues. Trimming removed 0 bases from V and 8 bases from J, with 14 bases in between. Comments on this clonotype: As yet, its antigen is unknown.

Study-level points and caveats: The presence of abundant clonotypes contaminating from the bulk population was possible in FACS-sorted repertoires.

In TCRdb, the 5' RACE reads were re-called with MiXCR into one record per CDR3 protein. Found here are hundreds of thousands of distinct CDR3 sequences, approximately 3.8% of them singletons; the top ten hold 20% to 25%. The material sequenced was PBMCs, taken on the day of the yellow fever booster vaccination. The chain couples TRBV18 to TRBJ2-1, with D unclear. This TCR derives from a man between 18 and 35 years old who received the YFV17D yellow fever vaccine. This CDR3 reads CASSPPSTESYEQFF. CDR3 DNA sequence: TGTGCCAGCTCACCACCGTCCACAGAGAGTTATGAGCAGTTCTTC.